This entry features one TCR beta chain sequence. Its antigen is as yet unknown. The same CDR3 also results from other DNA sequences found in this sample. All of the sorted populations showed purity greater than 95%. The sample comes from a study of beta chain features in type 1 diabetes. Whole-study context: Across every sample, approximately 110,000,000 sorted cells were examined in total. Findings and limits, study-wide: The study notes PCR might favor shorter templates equally in patients and controls.

Isolated RNA was reverse transcribed in full, so expressed TCRB transcripts were sequenced. The read count averaged around 3.6 million across naive, central memory and regulatory T cell samples. Clones were sequenced by immunoSEQ multiplex PCR, and TCRdb holds only the in-frame ones, with some missing. The sample records under 800,000 clones, less than 20% being singletons. CDR3 length: 15 residues. Germline V gene sequence: CDR1 SGHTA, CDR2 FQGNSA. The J segment lost 5 bases and the V segment lost 4 bases, leaving 3 bases of the junction unmatched. Sequencing was carried out using naive CD4+ T cells from blood. The rearrangement links TRBV7-2 to TRBJ2-1, with 12 bases aligning to TRBD2. This TCR was sampled from a man younger than 30 in good health. The CDR3 DNA sequence: TGTGCCAGCAGCTCGAGACTAGCGGGGGACAATGAGCAGTTCTTC. Translated, it gives CASSSRLAGDNEQFF.